A selection of T cell receptor beta chains follows, all from one sample in a study of control samples from healthy donors and cancer patients. Produced via immunoSEQ multiplex PCR; TCRdb's table is partial and in-frame only. The sample contains more than 70,000 clones, 85% to 95% of which appear only once. The material sequenced was blood. The source of these receptors is a woman aged 25 to 39 in good health. CDR3s include the opening cysteine and the closing phenylalanine or tryptophan. A D gene is named only where the DNA matches it firmly. Clone size is shown for a subset of rows, as once, few, many or a class of expanded clone.

j_gene	v_gene	d_gene	abundance	CDR3nt	CDR3aa
TRBJ2-7	TRBV5-6	TRBD1	.	TGTGCCAGCAGCCCCGGGACAGCCCTCTACGAGCAGTACTTC	CASSPGTALYEQYF
TRBJ2-2	TRBV11-2	TRBD2	.	TGTGCCAGCAGTACTACTCCAGCGGGGGGCCTGAGTTTTGGGGAGCTGTTTTTT	CASSTTPAGGLSFGELFF
TRBJ1-5	TRBV3-1/TRBV3-2	.	.	TGTGCCAGCAGCCCCCGGGACCCCAATCAGCCCCAGCATTTT	CASSPRDPNQPQHF
TRBJ1-5	TRBV27	.	.	TGTGCCAGCAGTTTAGGGGTAGACAATCAGCCCCAGCATTTT	CASSLGVDNQPQHF
TRBJ2-3	TRBV7-9	TRBD2	.	TGTGCCAGCAGCCGCCGGACTAGCGAGAGCGCAGATACGCAGTATTTT	CASSRRTSESADTQYF
TRBJ2-5	TRBV6-1	.	.	TGTGCCAGCAGTGAACCGGGGGACAAGGAGACCCAGTACTTC	CASSEPGDKETQYF
TRBJ1-1	TRBV27	.	.	TGTGCCAGCAGTTTAGGGGGGTCTGAAGCTTTCTTT	CASSLGGSEAFF
TRBJ1-4	TRBV5-4	.	.	TGTGCCAGCAGCAAAGCTACCGGGATCCATGAAAAACTGTTTTTT	CASSKATGIHEKLFF
TRBJ1-2	TRBV5-1	.	.	TGCGCCAGCAGCTTGCCAGGGACGGACTATGGCTACACCTTC	CASSLPGTDYGYTF
TRBJ2-3	TRBV7-7	.	once	TGTGCTAGCAGCATCGGACAGACAGATACGCAGTATTTT	CASSIGQTDTQYF
TRBJ1-1	TRBV29-1	.	once	TGCAGCGTTGACATTATTGGCTCTGAAGCTTTCTTT	CSVDIIGSEAFF
TRBJ2-4	TRBV19	TRBD1	.	TGTGCCAGTAGTATTTCGGAGGCAGGGGGTAACATTCAGTACTTC	CASSISEAGGNIQYF
TRBJ2-5	TRBV7-7	TRBD1	.	TGTGCTAGCAGCTCCTCGGTGGGGGTGACAGGGGCCCAGTACTTC	CASSSSVGVTGAQYF
TRBJ2-3	TRBV2	TRBD2	.	TGTGCCAGCAGGCACCGGACTAGCGGGGGGAGGGGCACAGATACGCAGTATTTT	CASRHRTSGGRGTDTQYF
TRBJ1-4	TRBV29-1	TRBD1	once	TGCAGCGCCGAAATAACTAGGACAGGGAGAGACGAAAAACTGTTTTTT	CSAEITRTGRDEKLFF
TRBJ1-3	TRBV6-5	.	.	TGTGCCAGCACTAGACAGTTCTCTGGAAACACCATATATTTT	CASTRQFSGNTIYF
TRBJ1-1	TRBV12-3/TRBV12-4	.	.	TGTGCCAGCACCACCTACATGAACACTGAAGCTTTCTTT	CASTTYMNTEAFF
TRBJ1-6	TRBV27	.	.	TGTGCCAGCAGTTTATCAGGACAGCATAATTCACCCCTCCACTTT	CASSLSGQHNSPLHF
TRBJ2-1	TRBV5-1	.	.	TGCGCCAGCAGCACCACCCCTAGACGGGGGGCATACAATGAGCAGTTCTTC	CASSTTPRRGAYNEQFF
TRBJ1-5	TRBV28	.	.	TGTGCCAGCAGTTTAAAGCAGCCCCAGCATTTT	CASSLKQPQHF
TRBJ1-1	TRBV11-2	TRBD1	.	TGTGCCAGCAGCTCCCCCATGGACAGGGGGTTTGCTTTCTTT	CASSSPMDRGFAFF
TRBJ2-3	TRBV27	.	.	TGTGCCAGCAGTCCACTAGGAATGGGGACAGATACGCAGTATTTT	CASSPLGMGTDTQYF
TRBJ1-5	TRBV5-6	.	.	TGTGCCAGCAGCCTAACAGGAGCCCAGCAGCCCCAGCATTTT	CASSLTGAQQPQHF
TRBJ1-5	TRBV30	.	.	TGTGCCTGGACCGGGCCGGGAGGTCAGCCCCAGCATTTT	CAWTGPGGQPQHF
TRBJ2-3	TRBV4-1	.	.	TGCGCCAGCAGCCAAGAGGGGGATACGCAGTATTTT	CASSQEGDTQYF
TRBJ2-1	TRBV5-1	TRBD2	.	TGCGCCAGCAGCCCCCGGACTAGCGGGGGTTACAATGAGCAGTTCTTC	CASSPRTSGGYNEQFF
TRBJ1-2	TRBV5-4	.	.	TGTGCCAGCAGCCCAGGACAGACCCCGAATGGCTACACCTTC	CASSPGQTPNGYTF
TRBJ1-1	TRBV4-1	TRBD1	.	TGCGCCAGCAGCCAAAGACGGGACAGGAACACTGAAGCTTTCTTT	CASSQRRDRNTEAFF
TRBJ2-2	TRBV7-9	.	.	TGTGCCAGCAGCGGGGAAGTAGCCGGGGAGCTGTTTTTT	CASSGEVAGELFF
TRBJ1-1	TRBV27	TRBD1	.	TGTGCCAGCACCCCGGGACAGGGGCGTCCCATGAACACTGAAGCTTTCTTT	CASTPGQGRPMNTEAFF
TRBJ2-1	TRBV11-2	.	.	TGTGCCAGCAGCTTAGTTAGCCAGGTTAATGAGCAGTTCTTC	CASSLVSQVNEQFF
TRBJ1-4	TRBV7-9	.	.	TGTGCCAGCACCCCCGGGGAGCGAGAAAAACTGTTTTTT	CASTPGEREKLFF
TRBJ1-2	TRBV5-4	.	.	TGTGCCAGCAAGGAGGGTCTGGCCTATGGCTACACCTTC	CASKEGLAYGYTF
TRBJ1-2	TRBV5-8	.	.	TGTGCCAGCAGCTTCTTTGAACAGGTGACTCGGGGCTACACCTTC	CASSFFEQVTRGYTF
TRBJ2-2	TRBV29-1	.	few	TGCAGCGCCAGGGCCGGGCCCGGGGAGCTGTTTTTT	CSARAGPGELFF
TRBJ1-4	TRBV5-8	TRBD1	.	TGTGCCAGCAGCTTCGGGACAGGGGCAACTAATGAAAAACTGTTTTTT	CASSFGTGATNEKLFF
TRBJ2-1	TRBV9	TRBD2	.	TGTGCCAGCAGCGTGAGGGGTGATTCTAGCGGGGGTCCCCTTAATGAGCAGTTCTTC	CASSVRGDSSGGPLNEQFF
TRBJ2-5	TRBV2	.	.	TGTGCCAGCAGTGACTTGAGGGGCCAAGAGACCCAGTACTTC	CASSDLRGQETQYF
TRBJ2-2	TRBV11-2	TRBD1	.	TGTGCCAGCAGCGGATGGTCCGGGACAGGGGGCGCCGGGGGCGGGGAGCTGTTTTTT	CASSGWSGTGGAGGGELFF
TRBJ2-3	TRBV23-1	.	.	TGCGCCAGCAGTCCGCCAACGACGGCAGATACGCAGTATTTT	CASSPPTTADTQYF
TRBJ1-2	TRBV5-4	.	.	TGTGCCAGCAGTCCGACCGAGTTTAAAGGTGGCTACACCTTC	CASSPTEFKGGYTF
TRBJ1-6	TRBV15	.	.	TGTGCCACCAGCAGACAACCGGGACGGCGCTCCTATAATTCACCCCTCCACTTT	CATSRQPGRRSYNSPLHF
TRBJ1-1	TRBV10-2	.	.	TGCGCCAGCAGGGCCGCCGAAGGGGCTTACACTGAAGCTTTCTTT	CASRAAEGAYTEAFF
TRBJ1-1	TRBV11-3	.	once	TGTGCCAGCAACACCGGGGCAGGGCAGGAGAACACTGAAGCTTTCTTT	CASNTGAGQENTEAFF
TRBJ1-4	TRBV5-5	.	.	TGTGCCAGCAGCTTGGTACAGGGTGGGGAAAAACTGTTTTTT	CASSLVQGGEKLFF
TRBJ1-2	TRBV7-6	.	.	TGTGCCAGCAGCTTTAATAGAGACTATGGCTACACCTTC	CASSFNRDYGYTF
TRBJ1-1	TRBV19	.	.	TGTGCCAGTAGTATGAACGGGGGCACTGAAGCTTTCTTT	CASSMNGGTEAFF
TRBJ1-1	TRBV5-4	.	.	TGTGCCAGCAGCCCGGTGGATAGGACGTTGACTGAAGCTTTCTTT	CASSPVDRTLTEAFF
TRBJ1-5	TRBV1	.	once	TGCACCAGCAGACCAAAGGAAGGGGACAGGGCCGGCCAGCCCCAGCATTTT	CTSRPKEGDRAGQPQHF
TRBJ1-1	TRBV28	TRBD1	.	TGTGCCAGCAGTATAAAGGGACAGGCTCAAATAACTGAAGCTTTCTTT	CASSIKGQAQITEAFF
TRBJ1-4	TRBV14	.	once	TGTGCCAGCAGCTATGGAAGGGGGGGGAATGAAAAACTGTTTTTT	CASSYGRGGNEKLFF
TRBJ2-2	TRBV5-1	.	.	TGCGCCAGCAGCCTAGGACTGACAGGCGCGAACACCGGGGAGCTGTTTTTT	CASSLGLTGANTGELFF
TRBJ1-5	TRBV4-1	.	.	TGCGCCAGCAGCGAGGGGCCCAATCAGCCCCAGCATTTT	CASSEGPNQPQHF
TRBJ1-5	TRBV5-1	.	.	TGCGCCAGCAGCTTGGGAGGGCTAGGTAATCAGCCCCAGCATTTT	CASSLGGLGNQPQHF
TRBJ2-1	TRBV27	TRBD1	.	TGTGCCAGCAGCCATACCGGACAGGGTGTGTACAATGAGCAGTTCTTC	CASSHTGQGVYNEQFF
TRBJ1-6	TRBV2	.	.	TGTGCCAGCTTATCGGGACTCCGCTCCTATAATTCACCCCTCCACTTT	CASLSGLRSYNSPLHF
TRBJ1-1	TRBV29-1	TRBD1	.	TGCAGCGTCGGTATTACAGGGGGCAAAGCTTTCTTT	CSVGITGGKAFF
TRBJ2-2	TRBV11-3	TRBD1	.	TGTGCCAGCAGCTTCAATGATACCTCACAGGGGGGTGTTGCCGGGGAGCTGTTTTTT	CASSFNDTSQGGVAGELFF